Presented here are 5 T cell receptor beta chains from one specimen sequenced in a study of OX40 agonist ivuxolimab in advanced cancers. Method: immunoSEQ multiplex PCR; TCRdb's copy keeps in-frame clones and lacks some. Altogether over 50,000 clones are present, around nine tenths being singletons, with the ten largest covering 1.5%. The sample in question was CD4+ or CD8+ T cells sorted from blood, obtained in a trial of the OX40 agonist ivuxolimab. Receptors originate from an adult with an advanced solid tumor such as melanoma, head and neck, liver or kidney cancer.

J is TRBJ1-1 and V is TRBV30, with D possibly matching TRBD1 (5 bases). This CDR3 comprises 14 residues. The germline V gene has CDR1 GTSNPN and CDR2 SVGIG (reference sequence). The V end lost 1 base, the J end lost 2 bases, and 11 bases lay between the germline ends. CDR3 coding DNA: TGTGCCTGGAGTGATTGGGGGTTAAACACTGAAGCTTTCTTT. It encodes CAWSDWGLNTEAFF. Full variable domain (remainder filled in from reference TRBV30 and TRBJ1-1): SQTIHQWPATLVQPVGSPLSLECTVEGTSNPNLYWYRQAAGRGLQLLFYSVGIGQISSEVPQNLSASRPQDRQFILSSKKLLLSDSGFYLCAWSDWGLNTEAFFGQGTRLTVV.

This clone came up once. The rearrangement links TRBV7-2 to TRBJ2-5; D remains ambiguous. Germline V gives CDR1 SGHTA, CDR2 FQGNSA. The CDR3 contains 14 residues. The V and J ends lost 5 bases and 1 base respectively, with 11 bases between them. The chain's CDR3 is CASSLGPSQETQYF. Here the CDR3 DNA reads TGTGCCAGCAGCCTCGGACCGTCCCAAGAGACCCAGTACTTC.

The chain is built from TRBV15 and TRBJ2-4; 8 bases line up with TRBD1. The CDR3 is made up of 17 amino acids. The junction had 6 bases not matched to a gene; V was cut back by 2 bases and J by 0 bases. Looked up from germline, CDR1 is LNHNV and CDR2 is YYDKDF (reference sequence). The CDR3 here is CATSRKTGDLAKNIQYF. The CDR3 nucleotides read TGTGCCACCAGCAGAAAGACAGGGGATCTAGCCAAAAACATTCAGTACTTC.

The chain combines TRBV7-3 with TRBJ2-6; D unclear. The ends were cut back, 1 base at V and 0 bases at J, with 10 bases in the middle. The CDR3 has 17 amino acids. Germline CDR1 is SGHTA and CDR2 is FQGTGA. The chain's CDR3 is CASSLSRRNSGANVLTF. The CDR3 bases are TGTGCCAGCAGCTTAAGCCGGAGAAACTCTGGGGCCAACGTCCTGACTTTC.

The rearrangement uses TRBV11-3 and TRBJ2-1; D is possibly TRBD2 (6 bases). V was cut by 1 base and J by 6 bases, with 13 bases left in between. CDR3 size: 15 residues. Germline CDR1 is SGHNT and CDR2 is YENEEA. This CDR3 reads CASSLGRGRVNEQFF. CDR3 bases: TGTGCCAGCAGCTTAGGACGGGGGAGAGTCAATGAGCAGTTCTTC.